A selection of T cell receptor beta chains follows, all from one sample in a study of neoadjuvant nivolumab and ipilimumab in lung cancer. Assay used: immunoSEQ multiplex PCR; TCRdb lists only in-frame clones, some missing. The sample has approximately 10,000 clones, 77% seen once. The sequenced sample was tumor tissue, obtained after neoadjuvant nivolumab, alone or with ipilimumab, at or shortly before surgery. The receptor source for this set is an adult with non-small cell lung cancer. Both conserved end residues are part of each CDR3. Fields, in order: clone size, J gene, D gene, V gene, CDR3 DNA, CDR3 protein. D genes are given only for firm matches. Size is stated for part of the rows, as once, few or many counts, or as a class when the clone is expanded.

clone size: -
J gene: TRBJ2-1
D gene: TRBD2
V gene: TRBV7-9
CDR3 DNA: TGTGCCAGCAGCTTAGGAGATCGACTAGCGGGGACCTCCTACAATGAGCAGTTCTTC
CDR3 protein: CASSLGDRLAGTSYNEQFF

clone size: -
J gene: TRBJ2-7
D gene: TRBD1
V gene: TRBV30
CDR3 DNA: TGTGCCCTGACAGGGGGGTCCTCCTACGAGCAGTACTTC
CDR3 protein: CALTGGSSYEQYF

clone size: few
J gene: TRBJ2-5
D gene: TRBD2
V gene: TRBV7-9
CDR3 DNA: TGTGCCAGCAGCTTAAGGTGGGCTTTAGGGACTAGACGACCAGAGACCCAGTACTTC
CDR3 protein: CASSLRWALGTRRPETQYF

clone size: -
J gene: TRBJ2-2
D gene: TRBD2
V gene: TRBV5-1
CDR3 DNA: TGCGCCAGCAGCTTACCCGTACTAGCGGGTAACACCGGGGAGCTGTTTTTT
CDR3 protein: CASSLPVLAGNTGELFF

clone size: once
J gene: TRBJ2-6
D gene: -
V gene: TRBV4-2
CDR3 DNA: TGTGCCAGCAGCCACCCACTAGCACTGAGCTCTGGGGCCAACGTCCTGACTTTC
CDR3 protein: CASSHPLALSSGANVLTF

clone size: few
J gene: TRBJ2-1
D gene: -
V gene: TRBV20-1
CDR3 DNA: TGCAGTGCTAGAAACGGGAATGAGCAGTTCTTC
CDR3 protein: CSARNGNEQFF

clone size: -
J gene: TRBJ2-5
D gene: -
V gene: TRBV5-1
CDR3 DNA: TGCGCCAGCAGCTTGATGGAGAAACAAGAGACCCAGTACTTC
CDR3 protein: CASSLMEKQETQYF

clone size: -
J gene: TRBJ2-5
D gene: -
V gene: TRBV5-1
CDR3 DNA: TGCGCCAGCAGCTTGGATGAGACCCAGTACTTC
CDR3 protein: CASSLDETQYF

clone size: -
J gene: TRBJ1-4
D gene: TRBD1
V gene: TRBV6-5
CDR3 DNA: TGTGCCAGCAGAACAGGGGGAGGGGAAAAACTGTTTTTT
CDR3 protein: CASRTGGGEKLFF

clone size: -
J gene: TRBJ2-3
D gene: -
V gene: TRBV5-1
CDR3 DNA: TGCGCCAGCAGCTTGGAAGGGCTAGGACCCACAGATACGCAGTATTTT
CDR3 protein: CASSLEGLGPTDTQYF

clone size: -
J gene: TRBJ2-7
D gene: -
V gene: TRBV11-2
CDR3 DNA: TGTGCCAGCAGCTTAGAATCCCAAGGAGGACTCGAGCAGTACTTC
CDR3 protein: CASSLESQGGLEQYF

clone size: -
J gene: TRBJ2-7
D gene: TRBD2
V gene: TRBV6-5
CDR3 DNA: TGTGCCAGCAGATGGACTAGCGGGGGCTCCTACGAGCAGTACTTC
CDR3 protein: CASRWTSGGSYEQYF

clone size: -
J gene: TRBJ2-7
D gene: TRBD2
V gene: TRBV4-3
CDR3 DNA: TGCGCCAGCAGCCAAGGGCGTGGGACTAGCGGGAGCGACGAGCAGTACTTC
CDR3 protein: CASSQGRGTSGSDEQYF

clone size: -
J gene: TRBJ2-7
D gene: -
V gene: TRBV5-5
CDR3 DNA: TGTGCCAGCAGCATAACAGGGAACTCCTACGAGCAGTACTTC
CDR3 protein: CASSITGNSYEQYF

clone size: -
J gene: TRBJ2-7
D gene: TRBD1
V gene: TRBV10-3
CDR3 DNA: TGTGCCATCAGTGGGACAGGATACTCCTACGAGCAGTACTTC
CDR3 protein: CAISGTGYSYEQYF

clone size: -
J gene: TRBJ2-7
D gene: TRBD1
V gene: TRBV6-5
CDR3 DNA: TGTGCCAGCAGTTACTCGGCAGGACAGGGTTACGAGCAGTACTTC
CDR3 protein: CASSYSAGQGYEQYF

clone size: -
J gene: TRBJ1-5
D gene: -
V gene: TRBV6-1
CDR3 DNA: TGTGCCAGCACCCCTCCCCCGGAGAAGCAGCCCCAGCATTTT
CDR3 protein: CASTPPPEKQPQHF

clone size: -
J gene: TRBJ2-3
D gene: TRBD2
V gene: TRBV5-1
CDR3 DNA: TGCGCCAGCAGCGGAGGGACTAGCACCACCACAGATACGCAGTATTTT
CDR3 protein: CASSGGTSTTTDTQYF

clone size: -
J gene: TRBJ2-2
D gene: TRBD1
V gene: TRBV12-5
CDR3 DNA: TGTGCTAGGGGATTGGGGACAGGGGAAGACTGGAACACCGGGGAGCTGTTTTTT
CDR3 protein: CARGLGTGEDWNTGELFF

clone size: few
J gene: TRBJ1-1
D gene: TRBD1
V gene: TRBV7-6
CDR3 DNA: TGTGCCAGCAGCCCGAGACAGGGGGAGGGGAACACTGAAGCTTTCTTT
CDR3 protein: CASSPRQGEGNTEAFF

clone size: -
J gene: TRBJ2-1
D gene: -
V gene: TRBV7-6
CDR3 DNA: TGTGCCAGCAGTAATACGACTAGTTACAATGAGCAGTTCTTC
CDR3 protein: CASSNTTSYNEQFF

clone size: -
J gene: TRBJ2-7
D gene: -
V gene: TRBV30
CDR3 DNA: TGTGCCTGGAGTCCTGGGGGGGACAGCGGGAACTACGAGCAGTACTTC
CDR3 protein: CAWSPGGDSGNYEQYF

clone size: -
J gene: TRBJ2-2
D gene: -
V gene: TRBV27
CDR3 DNA: TGTGCCAGCAGTCGGACAGGGAGGGGTGTCACCGGGGAGCTGTTTTTT
CDR3 protein: CASSRTGRGVTGELFF

clone size: -
J gene: TRBJ1-5
D gene: -
V gene: TRBV30
CDR3 DNA: TGTGCCTGGAGTGGTCGGGGGGCGGGCAATCAGCCCCAGCATTTT
CDR3 protein: CAWSGRGAGNQPQHF

clone size: -
J gene: TRBJ1-2
D gene: TRBD1
V gene: TRBV27
CDR3 DNA: TGTGCCAGCAGTCTCGAGGGACAGGGATCCATCTATGGCTACACCTTC
CDR3 protein: CASSLEGQGSIYGYTF

clone size: -
J gene: TRBJ2-7
D gene: -
V gene: TRBV7-9
CDR3 DNA: TGTGCCAGCAGCTTAGCCGGGGACTCCTACTACGAGCAGTACTTC
CDR3 protein: CASSLAGDSYYEQYF

clone size: -
J gene: TRBJ2-7
D gene: TRBD1
V gene: TRBV6-1
CDR3 DNA: TGTGCCAGCAGTACAGGGGGGCGGGAGCAGTACTTC
CDR3 protein: CASSTGGREQYF

clone size: -
J gene: TRBJ2-6
D gene: -
V gene: TRBV2
CDR3 DNA: TGTGCCAGCAGCGAGACCAGGGGCTCTGGGGCCAACGTCCTGACTTTC
CDR3 protein: CASSETRGSGANVLTF

clone size: few
J gene: TRBJ2-7
D gene: -
V gene: TRBV7-9
CDR3 DNA: TGTGCCAGCAGCAGAGACTGGACAGAGAACTCCTACGAGCAGTACTTC
CDR3 protein: CASSRDWTENSYEQYF

clone size: -
J gene: TRBJ2-4
D gene: -
V gene: TRBV6-1
CDR3 DNA: TGTGCCAGCAGTGAAGGGGACGCTAACATTCAGTACTTC
CDR3 protein: CASSEGDANIQYF

clone size: -
J gene: TRBJ2-1
D gene: -
V gene: TRBV29-1
CDR3 DNA: TGCAGCGTTGAGTACTTCAATGAGCAGTTCTTC
CDR3 protein: CSVEYFNEQFF

clone size: once
J gene: TRBJ1-1
D gene: -
V gene: TRBV10-2
CDR3 DNA: TGCGCCAGCAGTGAAGACGTCACAGCTTTCTTT
CDR3 protein: CASSEDVTAFF

clone size: -
J gene: TRBJ2-7
D gene: -
V gene: TRBV5-1
CDR3 DNA: TGCGCCAGCAGCCCGGAGGGCCCCTCCTACGAGCAGTACTTC
CDR3 protein: CASSPEGPSYEQYF